This T cell receptor (beta chain) was identified in a study of cytomegalovirus exposure and HLA in healthy donors. In the study overall: The roughly 120 million unique TCR beta sequences, from approximately 170 million T cells, were found by an earlier analysis.

A remark on this clone: Its antigen is still unknown.

Study results and limitations: Segments of the TCR beta V type were, in most cases, productive about 87% or about 30% of the time in an earlier analysis. TCR beta V- and J-gene trimming was later associated with a missense DCLRE1C variant.

The PCR contained 60 Vbeta and 13 Jbeta primers. Libraries were prepared by immunoSEQ multiplex PCR; TCRdb keeps only in-frame clonotypes and omits some of them. The repertoire holds about 200,000 clones, 60% to 80% seen once, with 2.9% in the top ten. Material: PBMCs. This TCR was recovered from a woman younger than 45 in good health and CMV-seronegative.

The DNA for the CDR3 is TGTGCCAGCAGTGAATGGTCGGGGGGTGAGCAGTTCTTC. Amino acids: CASSEWSGGEQFF. The rearrangement links TRBV6-1 to TRBJ2-1; TRBD2 matches at 7 bases. V shed 2 bases, J shed 9 bases, and the junction held 4 bases outside the gene matches. This CDR3 spans 13 amino acids. Germline assignment: CDR1 MNHNS and CDR2 SASEGT.